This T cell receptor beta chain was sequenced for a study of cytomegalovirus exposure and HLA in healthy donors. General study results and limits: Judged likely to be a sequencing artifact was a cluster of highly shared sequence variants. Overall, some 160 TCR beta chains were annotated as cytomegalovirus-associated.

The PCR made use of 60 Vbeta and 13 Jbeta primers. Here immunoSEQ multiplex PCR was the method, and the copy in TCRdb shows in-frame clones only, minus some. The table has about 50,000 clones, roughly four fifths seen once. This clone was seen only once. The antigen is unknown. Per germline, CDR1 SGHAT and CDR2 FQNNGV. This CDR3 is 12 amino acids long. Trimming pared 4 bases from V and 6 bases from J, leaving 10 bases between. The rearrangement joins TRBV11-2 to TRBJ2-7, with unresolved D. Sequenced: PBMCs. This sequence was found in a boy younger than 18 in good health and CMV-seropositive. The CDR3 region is CASSSTSSEQYF. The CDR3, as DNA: TGTGCCAGCAGCTCGACTTCTTCCGAGCAGTACTTC.